One and the same sample provided the 14 T cell receptor beta chains below, sequenced in a study of T-cell reconstitution after alpha-beta-depleted transplantation in children. Construction of the TCRbeta library involved unique molecular identifiers. TCRdb passed the PCR reads through MiXCR, listing each CDR3 protein once. The sample consists of some 490,000 distinct CDR3 sequences, approximately 12% of them appearing once. The specimen comprised PBMCs from the stem cell graft donor, sampled from the stem cell graft. These receptors all stem from a human donor who donated a stem cell graft to a child with combined immunodeficiency.

The chain is built from TRBV12-3 or TRBV12-4 and TRBJ2-2, with unresolved D. The CDR3 sequence is 13 residues long. Trimming removed 5 bases at V and 6 bases at J, with 10 bases between. The CDR3 bases are TGTGCCAGCAGTCCTATAGGATCCGGGGAGCTGTTTTTT. It translates to CASSPIGSGELFF.

This clonotype showed up just a few times. The V gene is TRBV29-1, the J gene TRBJ2-1, with D maybe TRBD1 (5 bases). The CDR3 is 15 residues long. Trimming stripped 0 bases from V and 0 bases from J, with 9 bases between. Germline V lookup: CDR1 SQVTM, CDR2 ANQGSEA. CDR3 protein: CSVEDSTGSYNEQFF. The CDR3 bases are TGCAGCGTTGAAGACAGCACAGGCTCCTACAATGAGCAGTTCTTC.

This chain connects TRBV5-1 to TRBJ2-3; unclear D gene. V dropped 0 bases and J dropped 0 bases, with 8 bases sitting between them. This CDR3 is built from 15 residues. Looked up from germline, CDR1 is SGHRS and CDR2 is YFSETQ. The CDR3 reads CASSLDSRSTDTQYF. CDR3 sequence (DNA): TGCGCCAGCAGCTTGGACAGCCGAAGCACAGATACGCAGTATTTT. Looking up the rest from reference TRBV5-1 and TRBJ2-3 gives the full variable domain: KAGVTQTPRYLIKTRGQQVTLSCSPISGHRSVSWYQQTPGQGLQFLFEYFSETQRNKGNFPGRFSGRQFSNSRSEMNVSTLELGDSALYLCASSLDSRSTDTQYFGPGTRLTVL.

The V and J genes are TRBV29-1 and TRBJ2-3, with D tentatively TRBD1 (6 bases). The V gene lost 5 bases and the J gene lost 1 base, with 16 bases spanning the gap. CDR3 length: 15 amino acids. Germline lookup yields CDR1 SQVTM and CDR2 ANQGSEA. CDR3 DNA sequence: TGCAGCGTTCCCACAGGGTCTGGTGGCACAGATACGCAGTATTTT. Translating gives CSVPTGSGGTDTQYF.

This clonotype has only a few counts. The chain recombines TRBV29-1 with TRBJ2-1; 8 bases are shared with TRBD2. Per the germline V gene, CDR1 is SQVTM and CDR2 is ANQGSEA. CDR3 size: 16 residues. With V trimmed by 1 base and J by 2 bases, 7 bases remained unmatched. This chain's CDR3 is CSVEAEREYPYNEQFF. Written as DNA, the CDR3 is TGCAGCGTTGAAGCGGAGCGGGAGTACCCCTACAATGAGCAGTTCTTC.

The chain recombines TRBV3-1 with TRBJ1-2; D not resolved. Germline V gene lookup returns CDR1 LGHDT and CDR2 YNNKEL (reference sequence). The CDR3 has 13 residues. V lost 2 bases and J 6 bases, leaving 10 bases between the germline ends. CDR3 loop: CASSQSSINGYTF. The CDR3 DNA follows: TGTGCCAGCAGCCAAAGCTCCATTAATGGCTACACCTTC.

The sample holds a few counts of this clonotype. The chain has TRBV20-1 and TRBJ1-2; D is unclear. This CDR3 is built from 11 residues. Trimming stripped 5 bases from V and 7 bases from J, with 11 bases between. Germline lookup yields CDR1 DFQATT and CDR2 SNEGSKA (reference sequence). CDR3 in DNA: TGCAGTGCTCCTGACACGAGTGGCTACACCTTC. Translation gives CSAPDTSGYTF.

This clonotype has just a few counts. This chain connects TRBV29-1 to TRBJ1-1; TRBD1 aligns across 10 bases. The CDR3 length is 15 residues. Germline-derived CDR1 and CDR2 are SQVTM and ANQGSEA. Trimming removed 4 bases from V and 5 bases from J; junction bases left unmatched: 10. The CDR3 reads CSVGPGRTGGTEAFF. CDR3 nucleotide sequence: TGCAGCGTTGGGCCGGGGAGGACAGGGGGTACTGAAGCTTTCTTT.

This clonotype has a handful of counts. The chain links TRBV5-1 to TRBJ1-3; 7 bases match TRBD1. Germline V gene lookup returns CDR1 SGHRS and CDR2 YFSETQ. V was pared by 4 bases and J by 2 bases, with 3 bases of the junction left unmatched. The CDR3 spans 14 residues. The CDR3: CASSQGVTGNTIYF. CDR3 nucleotides: TGCGCCAGCAGCCAGGGGGTAACTGGAAACACCATATATTTT. The variable domain in full, completed from reference TRBV5-1 and TRBJ1-3, reads KAGVTQTPRYLIKTRGQQVTLSCSPISGHRSVSWYQQTPGQGLQFLFEYFSETQRNKGNFPGRFSGRQFSNSRSEMNVSTLELGDSALYLCASSQGVTGNTIYFGEGSWLTVV.

The CDR3 sequence: CASSTFDEQFF. The CDR3 DNA is TGTGCCAGCAGCACGTTCGATGAGCAGTTCTTC. The V and J genes are TRBV7-8 and TRBJ2-1; D call uncertain. This CDR3 is 11 amino acids long. Trimming cost V 5 bases and J 8 bases, with 7 bases left between them. Germline V CDR1 and CDR2: SGHVS, FQNEAQ.

This rearrangement joins TRBV21-1 to TRBJ2-5. TRBV21-1 is deemed a pseudogene. The CDR3 loop spans 14 amino acids. The DNA for the CDR3 is TGTGCCAGCAGGAAACCACAGAGGCAAGAGACCCAGTACTTC. This translates into CASRKPQRQETQYF.

There are many counts of this clonotype. The chain joins TRBV7-2 to TRBJ2-7, with D uncertain. Germline V lookup: CDR1 SGHTA, CDR2 FQGNSA. Trimming stripped 4 bases from V and 7 bases from J, with 14 bases between. The CDR3 runs to 13 residues. The CDR3, as DNA: TGTGCCAGCAGCTCGAGTGCTATAGGGGAGCAGTACTTC. It is translated as CASSSSAIGEQYF.

This clonotype was seen a handful of times. The chain couples TRBV5-1 to TRBJ2-1, with D uncertain. This CDR3 region has 11 residues. Trimming removed 5 bases at V and 6 bases at J, with 6 bases between. The V gene's germline CDR1 is SGHRS and CDR2 YFSETQ. The CDR3 spells CASRRLNEQFF. DNA of the CDR3: TGCGCCAGCAGGAGGCTCAATGAGCAGTTCTTC.

A few counts support this clonotype. The chain uses TRBV20-1 and TRBJ2-5; 9 bases match TRBD1. The CDR3 runs 13 residues. V was pared by 5 bases and J by 4 bases, with 5 bases of the junction left unmatched. The V gene's germline CDR1 is DFQATT and CDR2 SNEGSKA (reference sequence). The CDR3 loop is CSAEQGAGETQYF. In DNA form, the CDR3 reads TGCAGTGCTGAACAGGGGGCAGGAGAGACCCAGTACTTC.